The 10 T cell receptor beta chains below come from one sample, sequenced in a study of cytomegalovirus exposure and HLA in healthy donors. This PCR relied on a set of 60 Vbeta primers and 13 Jbeta primers. Method: immunoSEQ multiplex PCR; TCRdb's copy keeps in-frame clones and lacks some. In the table there are about 140,000 clones, about 85% of which are singletons. What was sequenced was PBMCs. Source of these receptors: a female donor in good health and CMV-seronegative.

This clone was observed a few times. This sequence joins TRBV7-8 and TRBJ2-7, with D perhaps TRBD1 (6 bases). CDR3 length: 14 residues. V lost 5 bases and J 0 bases, leaving 11 bases between the germline ends. The germline CDR1 and CDR2 sequences are SGHVS and FQNEAQ. CDR3 in amino acids: CASSGDRFSYEQYF. The CDR3 bases are TGTGCCAGCAGCGGAGACAGGTTCTCCTACGAGCAGTACTTC.

This chain joins TRBV27 and TRBJ2-1; maybe TRBD1 (5 bases). Germline lookup yields CDR1 MNHEY and CDR2 SMNVEV (reference sequence). Trimming took 0 bases from V and 0 from J, leaving 9 bases between them. The CDR3 extends over 16 amino acids. CDR3 sequence reads: CASSLSGLSSYNEQFF. For the CDR3, the DNA is TGTGCCAGCAGTTTATCGGGGCTCTCCTCCTACAATGAGCAGTTCTTC.

The rearrangement links TRBV10-3 to TRBJ2-3; possibly TRBD2 for D (6 bases). With 4 bases removed from V and 0 bases from J, the gap between germline ends came to 11 bases. The germline V gene has CDR1 ENHRY and CDR2 SYGVKD. The CDR3 is 15 amino acids. The CDR3: CAISVQRVSTDTQYF. The CDR3 bases are TGTGCCATCAGTGTCCAGCGGGTGAGCACAGATACGCAGTATTTT.

V and J are TRBV2 and TRBJ1-2, with a weak D call TRBD1 (5 bases). This CDR3 has 14 amino acids. V lost 7 bases to trimming and J lost 8 bases, with 20 bases between them. The germline V gene has CDR1 SNHLY and CDR2 FYNNEI. CDR3 nucleotide sequence: TGTGCCAGCAACCCTCCGGGGGACTTGGGGGGCTACACCTTC. Translating it yields CASNPPGDLGGYTF.

The chain uses TRBV10-1 and TRBJ1-6; a possible D gene is TRBD1 (5 bases). The germline V gene encodes CDR1 WNHNN and CDR2 SYGVQD (reference sequence). Trimming removed 8 bases from V and 10 bases from J, with 18 bases in between. This CDR3 region has 14 residues. The DNA of the CDR3 is TGCGCCAGCGGTGTCCAGGGACTTAGGTCACCCCTCCACTTT. Translating gives CASGVQGLRSPLHF.

V is TRBV28 and J is TRBJ2-3; 15 nucleotides line up with TRBD2. The CDR3 spans 20 residues. With V trimmed by 3 bases and J by 2 bases, 12 bases remained unmatched. The germline V gene encodes CDR1 MDHEN and CDR2 SYDVKM. The CDR3 region is CASSFPRRGLAGGDTDTQYF. The CDR3 DNA is TGTGCCAGCAGTTTTCCCCGCAGGGGACTAGCGGGAGGAGACACAGATACGCAGTATTTT.

This clone was counted only a few times. The chain has TRBV18 and TRBJ2-1; D uncertain. Per the germline V gene, CDR1 is KGHSH and CDR2 is LQKENI. This CDR3 is 13 amino acids long. Between the trimmed V and J ends, which lost 3 bases and 3 bases, there was a span of 6 bases. The CDR3 loop is CASSPGGYNEQFF. The CDR3, as DNA: TGTGCCAGCTCACCTGGCGGCTACAATGAGCAGTTCTTC.

This chain uses TRBV4-1 with TRBJ2-5; D not resolved. Germline V gene data show CDR1 as MGHRA and CDR2 as YSYEKL. The CDR3 runs 12 residues. Trimming removed 0 bases at V and 5 bases at J, with 4 bases between. As DNA, the CDR3 is TGCGCCAGCAGCCAAGATTCGGAGACCCAGTACTTC. Protein sequence: CASSQDSETQYF.

This clone has only a few counts. The gene calls are TRBV5-4 and TRBJ2-3; a weak D match, TRBD1 (5 bases). Trimming took off 2 bases at V and 9 bases at J, with 10 bases between the two ends. The CDR3 loop spans 12 amino acids. Germline V gene sequence: CDR1 SGHNT, CDR2 YYREEE (reference sequence). CDR3 bases: TGTGCCAGCAGCTTTTGGCAGGGAACGCAGTATTTT. Protein sequence: CASSFWQGTQYF.

This clone was counted a few times. The chain has TRBV30 and TRBJ1-4, with a possible D match to TRBD1 (5 bases). Germline V gene data show CDR1 as GTSNPN and CDR2 as SVGIG (reference sequence). The CDR3 has 12 amino acids. The ends were cut back, 2 bases at V and 7 bases at J, with 8 bases in the middle. CDR3 nucleotides: TGTGCCTGGAGTCGGGGGAGTGAAAAACTGTTTTTT. It translates to CAWSRGSEKLFF.